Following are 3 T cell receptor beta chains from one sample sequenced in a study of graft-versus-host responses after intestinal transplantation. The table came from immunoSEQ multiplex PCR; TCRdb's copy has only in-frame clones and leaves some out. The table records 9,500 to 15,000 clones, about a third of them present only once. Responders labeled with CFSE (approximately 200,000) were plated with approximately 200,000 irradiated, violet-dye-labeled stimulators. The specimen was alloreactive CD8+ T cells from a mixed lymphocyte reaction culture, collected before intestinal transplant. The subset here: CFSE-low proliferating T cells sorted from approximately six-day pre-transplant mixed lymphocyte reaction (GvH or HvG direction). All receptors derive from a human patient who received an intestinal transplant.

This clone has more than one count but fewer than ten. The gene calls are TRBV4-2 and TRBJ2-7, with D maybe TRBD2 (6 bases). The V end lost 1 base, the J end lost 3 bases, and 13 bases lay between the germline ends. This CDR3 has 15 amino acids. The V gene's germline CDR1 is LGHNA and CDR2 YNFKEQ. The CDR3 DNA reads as TGTGCCAGCAGCCAAGGTCCAGGGAGGCTCTACGAGCAGTACTTC. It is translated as CASSQGPGRLYEQYF.

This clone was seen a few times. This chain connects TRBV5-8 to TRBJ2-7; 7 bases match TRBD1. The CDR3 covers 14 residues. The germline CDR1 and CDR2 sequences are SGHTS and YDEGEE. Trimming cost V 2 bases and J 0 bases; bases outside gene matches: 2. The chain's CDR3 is CASSFWDSSYEQYF. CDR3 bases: TGTGCCAGCAGCTTCTGGGACAGCTCCTACGAGCAGTACTTC.

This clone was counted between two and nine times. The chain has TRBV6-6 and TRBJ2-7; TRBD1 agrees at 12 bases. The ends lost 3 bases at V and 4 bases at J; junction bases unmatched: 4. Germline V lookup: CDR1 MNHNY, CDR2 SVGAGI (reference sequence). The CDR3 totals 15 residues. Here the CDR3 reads CASSYPGQGAYEQYF. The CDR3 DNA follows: TGTGCCAGCAGTTATCCGGGACAGGGGGCTTACGAGCAGTACTTC.